Below, 29 T cell receptor beta chains from the same sample are listed, as sequenced in a study of Graves' ophthalmopathy and Graves' hyperthyroidism. RNA transcripts served as template for amplifying TCR beta CDR3 sequences. HTBI-primed RT-PCR formed the first round, and a multiplex PCR formed the second. MiXCR was run by TCRdb on the multiplex PCR reads, yielding one entry per CDR3 protein. In the table there are some 400,000 distinct CDR3 sequences, 15% to 20% of which are singletons. Sample: peripheral blood. The source of these receptors is a woman aged 18-29 years with Graves' ophthalmopathy.

The chain uses TRBV12-3 or TRBV12-4 and TRBJ1-6; 9 bases align to TRBD1. V shed 6 bases, J shed 2 bases, and the junction held 8 bases outside the gene matches. The CDR3 is made up of 17 amino acids. The CDR3 reads CASRDGTGRTYNSPLHF. In nucleotides, the CDR3 is TGTGCCAGCAGGGACGGGACAGGGAGGACCTATAATTCACCCCTCCACTTT.

The rearrangement links TRBV6-2 or TRBV6-3 to TRBJ2-5, with TRBD1 as a possible D gene (6 bases). V lost 5 bases to trimming and J lost 6 bases, with 13 bases between them. Germline V gene sequence: CDR1 MNHEY, CDR2 SVGEGT. The CDR3 covers 13 residues. The CDR3 sequence is CASSLGGEKTQYF. CDR3 DNA: TGTGCCAGCAGTCTAGGGGGTGAGAAGACCCAGTACTTC.

There are many counts of this clonotype. The gene calls are TRBV30 and TRBJ2-3; 7 nucleotides line up with TRBD2. The length of the CDR3 is 13 residues. Germline CDR1 is GTSNPN and CDR2 is SVGIG (reference sequence). The CDR3 region has the DNA TGTGCTCGGAAGAGCGGGGTTGCAGATACGCAGTATTTT. Translating it yields CARKSGVADTQYF.

This clonotype was seen many times. The CDR3 nucleotides read TGTGCTACGAGCAGGGACAGGGTTAACTATGGCTACACCTTC. Its protein product is CATSRDRVNYGYTF. The chain combines TRBV6-5 with TRBJ1-2; the match to TRBD1 covers 9 bases. Germline V gene data show CDR1 as MNHEY and CDR2 as SVGAGI. This CDR3 is 14 amino acids long.

The table lists this clonotype with many counts. The genes are TRBV6-5 and TRBJ1-1; D ambiguous. V was trimmed by 1 base and J by 3 bases, leaving 12 bases between them. The CDR3 covers 15 residues. The germline CDR1 and CDR2 sequences are MNHEY and SVGAGI. This chain's CDR3 is CASSYYGNRDTEAFF. CDR3 sequence (DNA): TGTGCCAGCAGTTACTATGGGAATCGCGACACTGAAGCTTTCTTT.

This clonotype was detected a few times. The rearrangement links TRBV6-2 or TRBV6-3 to TRBJ2-7, with a possible D match to TRBD2 (5 bases). The V end was cut by 0 bases, the J end by 5 bases, with 14 bases between. The CDR3 covers 15 residues. Germline V gene data show CDR1 as MNHEY and CDR2 as SVGEGT. The CDR3 reads CASSYSNGEGHEQYF. DNA of the CDR3: TGTGCCAGCAGTTACTCGAACGGGGAAGGCCACGAGCAGTACTTC.

This clonotype was detected many times. This chain links TRBV2 with TRBJ1-3; D unresolved. Between the trimmed V and J ends, which lost 6 bases and 0 bases, there was a span of 12 bases. From germline, CDR1 is SNHLY and CDR2 FYNNEI. This CDR3 has 15 residues. CDR3 DNA sequence: TGTGCCAGCAGGCCCACCCTTAGCTCTGGAAACACCATATATTTT. Translation gives CASRPTLSSGNTIYF. Supplemented by reference TRBV2 and TRBJ1-3, the full variable domain reads EPEVTQTPSHQVTQMGQEVILRCVPISNHLYFYWYRQILGQKVEFLVSFYNNEISEKSEIFDDQFSVERPDGSNFTLKIRSTKLEDSAMYFCASRPTLSSGNTIYFGEGSWLTVV.

In this sample, this clonotype turned up many times. CDR3 amino acids: CASSLGEGRFSGANVLTF. DNA for the CDR3: TGTGCCAGCAGCTTAGGTGAGGGCAGATTCTCTGGGGCCAACGTCCTGACTTTC. This sequence joins TRBV5-8 and TRBJ2-6, with a weak D call TRBD2 (5 bases). This CDR3 has 18 residues. Germline V lookup: CDR1 SGHTS, CDR2 YDEGEE. V shed 2 bases and J shed 0 bases, with 15 bases lying between them.

This clonotype was seen at least ten times. This chain connects TRBV6-5 to TRBJ1-5, with 7 bases matching TRBD1. This CDR3 spans 15 amino acids. The ends lost 5 bases at V and 6 bases at J; junction bases unmatched: 10. Germline CDR1 reads MNHEY; CDR2 reads SVGAGI. The CDR3 DNA follows: TGTGCCAGCAGTCCCGGCAGCAGGGGGTTTCAGCCCCAGCATTTT. Amino acids: CASSPGSRGFQPQHF.

This clonotype was seen at least ten times. This chain joins TRBV11-2 and TRBJ2-5; D gene uncertain. Between the trimmed V and J ends, which lost 1 base and 2 bases, there was a span of 14 bases. The length of the CDR3 is 16 residues. Germline values: CDR1 SGHAT, CDR2 FQNNGV. The CDR3 nucleotides are TGTGCCAGCAGCTTAGGTCTCAAGGCGGCTCAAGAGACCCAGTACTTC. As protein: CASSLGLKAAQETQYF.

This clonotype was detected only a few times. The gene calls are TRBV6-2 or TRBV6-3 and TRBJ2-7, with 14 bases aligning to TRBD2. Germline CDR1 is MNHEY and CDR2 is SVGEGT. The CDR3 consists of 18 residues. The junction had 15 bases not matched to a gene; V was cut back by 5 bases and J by 6 bases. CDR3 sequence (DNA): TGTGCCAGCAGTACCAACTTGAGGGCGACTAGCGGGAGGGTCGAGCAGTACTTC. Translated: CASSTNLRATSGRVEQYF.

This clonotype was detected ten times or more. The chain joins TRBV19 to TRBJ1-1, with TRBD1 matching 7 bases. Germline V gene data show CDR1 as LNHDA and CDR2 as SQIVND (reference sequence). Trimming took 3 bases from V and 0 from J; bases not matched to a gene: 4. The CDR3 covers 15 residues. The CDR3, as DNA: TGTGCCAGTAGTATGGGGGACAGAATGAACACTGAAGCTTTCTTT. It translates to CASSMGDRMNTEAFF.

The chain uses TRBV28 and TRBJ2-7; TRBD1 aligns across 8 bases. The V gene's germline CDR1 is MDHEN and CDR2 SYDVKM. Trimming took 3 bases from V and 5 from J; bases not matched to a gene: 6. The length of the CDR3 is 14 residues. CDR3 in DNA: TGTGCCAGCAGTTTGAGGACAGGGATCGACGAGCAGTACTTC. Translating gives CASSLRTGIDEQYF. The full variable domain, with the rest looked up from reference TRBV28 and TRBJ2-7, is DVKVTQSSRYLVKRTGEKVFLECVQDMDHENMFWYRQDPGLGLRLIYFSYDVKMKEKGDIPEGYSVSREKKERFSLILESASTNQTSMYLCASSLRTGIDEQYFGPGTRLTVT.

This clonotype was counted many times. The chain has TRBV4-2 and TRBJ2-7; 9 nucleotides match TRBD2. The junction had 9 bases not matched to a gene; V was cut back by 1 base and J by 2 bases. Germline values: CDR1 LGHNA, CDR2 YNFKEQ. The CDR3 covers 17 residues. The CDR3 sequence: CASSQALGGGRAYEQYF. CDR3 DNA: TGTGCCAGCAGCCAAGCTCTGGGAGGCGGGAGGGCCTACGAGCAGTACTTC.

This clonotype was found many times. The chain links TRBV6-4 to TRBJ2-7; tentative D call: TRBD1 (5 bases). V lost 10 bases and J lost 3, with 13 bases in between. The CDR3 runs to 12 residues. In germline, CDR1 is MRHNA, CDR2 SNTAGT. DNA of the CDR3: TGTGCCACCAGAGGACACCACTACGAGCAGTACTTC. Protein product: CATRGHHYEQYF.

This clonotype was picked up many times. V is TRBV5-1 and J is TRBJ1-5, with 9 bases fitting TRBD1. This CDR3 has 16 amino acids. The J segment lost 5 bases and the V segment lost 4 bases, leaving 10 bases of the junction unmatched. Germline-derived CDR1 and CDR2 are SGHRS and YFSETQ. CDR3 in amino acids: CASSLGLRDRDQPQHF. DNA for the CDR3: TGCGCCAGCAGCCTTGGGCTCCGGGACAGGGATCAGCCCCAGCATTTT.

This clonotype was seen only once. The J gene is TRBJ2-2, the V gene TRBV27; D remains unclear. The CDR3 runs 16 residues. CDR1 is MNHEY and CDR2 is SMNVEV in the germline V gene (reference sequence). The V end was cut by 2 bases, the J end by 0 bases, with 10 bases between. The CDR3 DNA reads as TGTGCCAGCAGTTTAGTTCTGGGGACGAACACCGGGGAGCTGTTTTTT. It yields the protein CASSLVLGTNTGELFF.

This clonotype appeared once. The J gene is TRBJ2-7, the V gene TRBV12-3 or TRBV12-4; 7 bases map to TRBD1. V was clipped by 5 bases and J by 0 bases; unmatched bases: 10. This CDR3 comprises 16 residues. This CDR3 is CASSLGSGQISYEQYF. The CDR3 nucleotides read TGTGCCAGCAGTCTGGGGTCGGGACAGATCTCCTACGAGCAGTACTTC.

The chain has TRBV20-1 and TRBJ1-1; no reliable D call. The CDR3 loop spans 15 amino acids. The germline V gene encodes CDR1 DFQATT and CDR2 SNEGSKA (reference sequence). Trimming pared 0 bases from V and 1 base from J, leaving 12 bases between. The CDR3 DNA is TGCAGTGCTAGAGATCGTAGGGAGGCGAACACTGAAGCTTTCTTT. Its protein is CSARDRREANTEAFF.

Many counts were recorded for this clonotype. The V gene is TRBV6-5, the J gene TRBJ1-2; D unclear. Germline-derived CDR1 and CDR2 are MNHEY and SVGAGI. Trimming cost V 2 bases and J 2 bases, with 6 bases left between them. CDR3 length equals 13 residues. CDR3 protein: CASSYGLNYGYTF. CDR3 in DNA: TGTGCCAGCAGTTACGGGCTGAACTATGGCTACACCTTC.

This clonotype showed up many times. The V and J genes are TRBV28 and TRBJ1-6; D gene uncertain. V lost 6 bases and J lost 7, with 7 bases in between. CDR3 size: 12 residues. Looked up from germline, CDR1 is MDHEN and CDR2 is SYDVKM. CDR3 nucleotides: TGTGCCAGCAGGATACCAAATTCACCCCTCCACTTT. It is translated as CASRIPNSPLHF.

Worth noting for this clonotype: Since a much larger clone is just one base distant, this may be a read error. The J gene is TRBJ1-1, the V gene TRBV9; D possibly corresponds to TRBD1 (6 bases). CDR1 is SGDLS and CDR2 is YYNGEE in the germline V gene. The CDR3 consists of 17 residues. In DNA, the CDR3 is TGTGCCAGCAGCGTAGGGGGCCGGGGGCCTCTGAACGCTGAAGCTTTCTTT. Its protein is CASSVGGRGPLNAEAFF.

This clonotype was seen at least ten times. The rearrangement links TRBV2 to TRBJ2-7; D assignment may be TRBD1 or TRBD2 (5 bases each). The V and J ends lost 7 bases and 3 bases respectively, with 19 bases between them. Germline V gene data show CDR1 as SNHLY and CDR2 as FYNNEI. CDR3 length: 15 residues. Written as DNA, the CDR3 is TGTGCCAGCAAGGACCCTCGGGGCGGAAACTACGAGCAGTACTTC. Protein: CASKDPRGGNYEQYF.

V is TRBV27 and J is TRBJ2-7, with D possibly TRBD1 on 5 matching bases. With 3 bases removed from V and 2 bases from J, the gap between germline ends came to 14 bases. In germline, CDR1 is MNHEY, CDR2 SMNVEV (reference sequence). This CDR3 region has 15 residues. CDR3 nucleotide sequence: TGTGCCAGCAGTTTTCGCAACACAGGAACCTACGAGCAGTACTTC. This gives the protein CASSFRNTGTYEQYF.

Remarks on this clonotype: A read error may account for a junction end that differs from germline. The chain recombines TRBV12-3 or TRBV12-4 with TRBJ1-2, with D unclear. This CDR3 has 13 amino acids. The CDR3 bases are TGTGCCAGCAGTTTACCAGCTAACTGTGGCTACACCTTC. Residues: CASSLPANCGYTF.

This clonotype was observed many times. The chain uses TRBV7-2 and TRBJ1-2; D is possibly TRBD1 (5 bases). The CDR3 contains 15 residues. The germline gives CDR1 SGHTA, CDR2 FQGNSA. The V end was cut by 0 bases, the J end by 7 bases, with 15 bases between. The DNA for the CDR3 is TGTGCCAGCAGCTTAGCGCTCTGGGACCGCGTTGGCTACACCTTC. Its translation is CASSLALWDRVGYTF. The complete variable domain, with remaining parts taken from reference TRBV7-2 and TRBJ1-2, reads GAGVSQSPSNKVTEKGKDVELRCDPISGHTALYWYRQSLGQGLEFLIYFQGNSAPDKSGLPSDRFSAERTGGSVSTLTIQRTQQEDSAVYLCASSLALWDRVGYTFGSGTRLTVV.

This clonotype was counted many times. The genes are TRBV7-2 and TRBJ1-1; 7 nucleotides agree with TRBD1. V lost 3 bases and J lost 0; bases outside the gene matches: 22. Germline-derived CDR1 and CDR2 are SGHTA and FQGNSA. This CDR3 is built from 21 residues. The DNA for the CDR3 is TGTGCCAGCAGCTTTCCATCAGCTTTCACGCTTACACAGGGGTTGAACACTGAAGCTTTCTTT. This codes for CASSFPSAFTLTQGLNTEAFF.

This clonotype was detected many times. J is TRBJ2-7 and V is TRBV11-1; 9 nucleotides agree with TRBD2. J was trimmed by 2 bases and V by 4 bases; bases with no gene match: 9. The length of the CDR3 is 16 residues. Germline V gene lookup returns CDR1 SGHAT and CDR2 FQDESV (reference sequence). CDR3 sequence: CASSSPGAGGTYEQYF. CDR3 nucleotides: TGTGCCAGCAGCTCGCCCGGTGCGGGAGGGACCTACGAGCAGTACTTC.

This clonotype occurred many times. The rearrangement links TRBV2 to TRBJ2-3; TRBD1 matches at 8 bases. The CDR3 covers 15 residues. With V trimmed by 2 bases and J by 3 bases, 4 bases remained unmatched. The germline V gene has CDR1 SNHLY and CDR2 FYNNEI. In DNA, the CDR3 is TGTGCCAGCAGTGAACGCAGGGGGCATACAGATACGCAGTATTTT. It codes for CASSERRGHTDTQYF.